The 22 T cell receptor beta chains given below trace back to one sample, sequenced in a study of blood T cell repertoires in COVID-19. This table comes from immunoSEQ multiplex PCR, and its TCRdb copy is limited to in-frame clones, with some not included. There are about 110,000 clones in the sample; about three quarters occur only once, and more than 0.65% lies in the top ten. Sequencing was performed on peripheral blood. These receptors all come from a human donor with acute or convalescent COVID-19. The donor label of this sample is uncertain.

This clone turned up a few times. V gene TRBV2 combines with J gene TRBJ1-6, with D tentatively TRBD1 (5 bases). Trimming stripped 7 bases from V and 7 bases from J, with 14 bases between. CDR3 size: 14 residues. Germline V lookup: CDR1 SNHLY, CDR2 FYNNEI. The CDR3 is CASTPGQGNSPLHF. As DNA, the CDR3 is TGTGCCAGCACTCCCGGACAAGGGAATTCACCCCTCCACTTT.

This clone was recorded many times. CDR3: CSVRANTEAFF. The CDR3 nucleotides read TGCAGCGTCAGGGCGAACACTGAAGCTTTCTTT. The chain has TRBV29-1 and TRBJ1-1; TRBD1 is a possible D gene (5 bases). V lost 6 bases, J lost 1 base, and 6 bases lay in between. Germline V gene sequence: CDR1 SQVTM, CDR2 ANQGSEA. The CDR3 has 11 amino acids.

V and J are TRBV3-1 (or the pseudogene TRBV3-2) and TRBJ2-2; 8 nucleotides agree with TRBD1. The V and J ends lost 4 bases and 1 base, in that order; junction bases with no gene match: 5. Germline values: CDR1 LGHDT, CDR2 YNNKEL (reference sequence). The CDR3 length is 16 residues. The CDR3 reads CASSPRQGMNTGELFF. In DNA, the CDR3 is TGTGCCAGCAGCCCCCGACAGGGGATGAACACCGGGGAGCTGTTTTTT.

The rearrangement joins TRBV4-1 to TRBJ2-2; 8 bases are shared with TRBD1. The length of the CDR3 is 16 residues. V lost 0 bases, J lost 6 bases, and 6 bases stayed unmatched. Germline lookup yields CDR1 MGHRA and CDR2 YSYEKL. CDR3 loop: CASSQDPPGGAGELFF. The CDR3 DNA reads TGCGCCAGCAGCCAAGATCCCCCAGGGGGCGCCGGGGAGCTGTTTTTT.

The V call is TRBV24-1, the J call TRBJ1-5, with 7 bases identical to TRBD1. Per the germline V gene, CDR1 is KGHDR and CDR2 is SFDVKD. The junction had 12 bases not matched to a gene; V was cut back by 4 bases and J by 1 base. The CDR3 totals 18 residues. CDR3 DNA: TGTGCCACCAGTGAAGGAATAGGGGGCGAATGGAGCAATCAGCCCCAGCATTTT. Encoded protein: CATSEGIGGEWSNQPQHF.

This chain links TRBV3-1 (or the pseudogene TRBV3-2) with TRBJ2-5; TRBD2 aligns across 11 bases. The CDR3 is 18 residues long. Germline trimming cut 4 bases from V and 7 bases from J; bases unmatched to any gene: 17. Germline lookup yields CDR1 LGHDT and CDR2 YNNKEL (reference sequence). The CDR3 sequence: CASSPRALIAGGQGTQYF. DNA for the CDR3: TGTGCCAGCAGCCCCCGGGCCCTAATAGCGGGGGGGCAGGGGACCCAGTACTTC.

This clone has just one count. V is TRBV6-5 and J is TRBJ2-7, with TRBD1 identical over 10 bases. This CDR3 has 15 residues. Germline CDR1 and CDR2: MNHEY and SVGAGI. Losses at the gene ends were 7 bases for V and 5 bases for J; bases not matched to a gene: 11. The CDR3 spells CASNWSDRGLNEQYF. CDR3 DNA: TGTGCCAGCAACTGGTCAGACAGGGGGCTCAACGAGCAGTACTTC.

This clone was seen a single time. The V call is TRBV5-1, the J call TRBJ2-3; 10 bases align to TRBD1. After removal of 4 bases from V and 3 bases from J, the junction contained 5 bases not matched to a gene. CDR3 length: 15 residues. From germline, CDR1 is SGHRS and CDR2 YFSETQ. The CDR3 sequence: CASSGGQGRTDTQYF. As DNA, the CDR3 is TGCGCCAGCAGCGGGGGACAGGGGAGAACAGATACGCAGTATTTT.

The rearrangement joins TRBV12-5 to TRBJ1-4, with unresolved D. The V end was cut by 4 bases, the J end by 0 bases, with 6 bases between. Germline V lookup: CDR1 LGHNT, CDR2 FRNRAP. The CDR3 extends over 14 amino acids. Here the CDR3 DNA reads TGTGCTAGTGGTTCGTATTCAACTAATGAAAAACTGTTTTTT. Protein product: CASGSYSTNEKLFF.

In DNA form, the CDR3 reads TGTGCCAGCAGCTTAGTCGGGACTAGCGGGGCCTACTCCTACGAGCAGTACTTC. This gives the protein CASSLVGTSGAYSYEQYF. V gene TRBV7-2 combines with J gene TRBJ2-7; 13 bases map to TRBD2. The V and J ends lost 1 base and 0 bases, in that order; junction bases with no gene match: 6. The germline gives CDR1 SGHTA, CDR2 FQGNSA. The CDR3 spans 18 residues.

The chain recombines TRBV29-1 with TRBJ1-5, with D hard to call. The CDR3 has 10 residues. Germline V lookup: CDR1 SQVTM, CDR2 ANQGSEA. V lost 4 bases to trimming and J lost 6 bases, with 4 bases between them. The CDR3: CSVVGQPQHF. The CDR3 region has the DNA TGCAGCGTTGTCGGTCAGCCCCAGCATTTT.

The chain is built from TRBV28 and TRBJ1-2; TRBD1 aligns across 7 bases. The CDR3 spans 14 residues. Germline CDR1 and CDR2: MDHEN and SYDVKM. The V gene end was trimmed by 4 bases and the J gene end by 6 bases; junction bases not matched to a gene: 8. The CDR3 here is CASSYGRQGHGYTF. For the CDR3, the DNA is TGTGCCAGCAGTTATGGTCGACAGGGACATGGCTACACCTTC.

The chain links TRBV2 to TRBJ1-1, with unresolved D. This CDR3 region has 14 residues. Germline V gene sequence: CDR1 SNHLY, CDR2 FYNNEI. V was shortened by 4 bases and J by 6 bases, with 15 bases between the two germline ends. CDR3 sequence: CASSGNERLAEAFF. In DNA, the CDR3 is TGTGCCAGCAGTGGGAACGAGAGGTTGGCTGAAGCTTTCTTT.

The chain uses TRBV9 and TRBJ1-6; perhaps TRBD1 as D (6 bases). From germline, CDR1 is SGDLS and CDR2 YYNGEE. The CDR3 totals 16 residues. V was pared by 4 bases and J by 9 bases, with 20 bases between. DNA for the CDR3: TGTGCCAGCAGCTCGGGGAGGGTGAGGGGGTTTTCACCCCTCCACTTT. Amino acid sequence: CASSSGRVRGFSPLHF.

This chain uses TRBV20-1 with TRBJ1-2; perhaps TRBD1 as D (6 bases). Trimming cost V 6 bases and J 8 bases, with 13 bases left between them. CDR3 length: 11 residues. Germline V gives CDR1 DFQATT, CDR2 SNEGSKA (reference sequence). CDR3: CSAPDSNGYTF. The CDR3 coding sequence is TGCAGTGCCCCGGACAGTAACGGCTACACCTTC.

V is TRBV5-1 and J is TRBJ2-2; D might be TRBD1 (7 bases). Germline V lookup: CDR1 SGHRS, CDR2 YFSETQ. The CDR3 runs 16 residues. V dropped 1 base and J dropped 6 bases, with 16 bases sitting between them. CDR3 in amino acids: CASSLLLTGEAGELFF. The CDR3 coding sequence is TGCGCCAGCAGCTTGCTCCTTACAGGGGAGGCCGGGGAGCTGTTTTTT.

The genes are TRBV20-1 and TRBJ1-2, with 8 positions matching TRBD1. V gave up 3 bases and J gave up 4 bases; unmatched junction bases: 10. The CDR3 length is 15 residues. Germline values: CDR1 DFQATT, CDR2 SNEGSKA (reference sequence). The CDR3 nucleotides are TGCAGTGCTAGTAACCCGGGACAGGACCCCTATGGCTACACCTTC. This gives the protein CSASNPGQDPYGYTF.

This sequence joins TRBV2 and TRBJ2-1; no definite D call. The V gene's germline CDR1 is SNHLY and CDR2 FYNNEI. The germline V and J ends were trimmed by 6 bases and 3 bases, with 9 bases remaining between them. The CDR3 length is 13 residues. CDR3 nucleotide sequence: TGTGCCAGCAGCGAACAGATCTACAATGAGCAGTTCTTC. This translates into CASSEQIYNEQFF.

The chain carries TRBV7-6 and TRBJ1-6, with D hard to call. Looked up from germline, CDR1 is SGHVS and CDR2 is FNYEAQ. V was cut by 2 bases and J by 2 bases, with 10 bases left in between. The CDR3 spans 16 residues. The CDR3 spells CASSLRPVPYNSPLHF. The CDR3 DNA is TGTGCCAGCAGCTTACGCCCAGTCCCCTATAATTCACCCCTCCACTTT.

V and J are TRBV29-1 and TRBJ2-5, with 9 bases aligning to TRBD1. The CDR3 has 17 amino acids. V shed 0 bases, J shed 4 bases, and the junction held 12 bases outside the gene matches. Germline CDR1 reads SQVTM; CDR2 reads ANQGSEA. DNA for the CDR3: TGCAGCGTTGAAGATTTGGGGACAGGGCCGCTCGGAGAGACCCAGTACTTC. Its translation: CSVEDLGTGPLGETQYF.

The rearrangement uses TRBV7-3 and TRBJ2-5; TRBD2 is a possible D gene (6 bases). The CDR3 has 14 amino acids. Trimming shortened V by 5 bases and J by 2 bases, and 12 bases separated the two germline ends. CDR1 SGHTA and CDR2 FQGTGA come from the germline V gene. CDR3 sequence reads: CASSLTGRQETQYF. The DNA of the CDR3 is TGTGCCAGCAGCCTCACCGGGAGACAAGAGACCCAGTACTTC. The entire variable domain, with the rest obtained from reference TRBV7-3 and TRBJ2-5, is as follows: GAGVSQTPSNKVTEKGKYVELRCDPISGHTALYWYRQSLGQGPEFLIYFQGTGAADDSGLPNDRFFAVRPEGSVSTLKIQRTERGDSAVYLCASSLTGRQETQYFGPGTRLLVL.

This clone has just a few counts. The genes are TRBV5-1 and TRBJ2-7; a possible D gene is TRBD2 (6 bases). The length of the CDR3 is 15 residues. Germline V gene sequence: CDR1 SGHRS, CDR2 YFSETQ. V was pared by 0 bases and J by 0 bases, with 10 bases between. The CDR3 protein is CASSLDETSSYEQYF. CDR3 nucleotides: TGCGCCAGCAGCTTGGATGAGACTAGCTCCTACGAGCAGTACTTC.